This is a list of T cell receptor beta chains from one sample in a study of response to subunit inactivated influenza vaccine. One entry per CDR3 protein results from TCRdb running MiXCR on the RT-PCR reads. The sample has roughly 570,000 distinct CDR3 sequences, approximately 14% seen once; the top ten hold over 8.5%. The specimen was PBMCs from blood, collected roughly 13 days after vaccination. The origin of the receptors is a man aged 45-60 years who received an inactivated influenza vaccine. CDR3s include the opening cysteine and the closing phenylalanine or tryptophan. A D gene is named only where the DNA matches it firmly. Not all rows give a size; the values are once, few, many and, for expanded clones, a class.

TRBV6-5	NA	TRBJ2-3	NA	TGTGCCAGCAGTTACCCCCCAGGGACCCTCACAGATACGCAGTATTTT	CASSYPPGTLTDTQYF
TRBV6-1	TRBD2	TRBJ2-7	few	TGTGCCAGCAGCCCGGCTAGCGGGGTCTACGAGCAGTACTTC	CASSPASGVYEQYF
TRBV7-9	NA	TRBJ2-3	few	TGTGCCAGCAGCTTAAGCCGGGAGAACCCAGATACGCAGTATTTT	CASSLSRENPDTQYF
TRBV12-3/TRBV12-4	TRBD1	TRBJ2-2	NA	TGTGCCAGCAGCCCTCGCCCTACAGGGGTCACCGGGGAGCTGTTTTTT	CASSPRPTGVTGELFF
TRBV6-2/TRBV6-3	TRBD1	TRBJ2-5	NA	TGTGCCAGCAGGTTGGACAGGATAGGAGAGACCCAGTACTTC	CASRLDRIGETQYF
TRBV6-2/TRBV6-3	NA	TRBJ2-7	many	TGTGCCAGCCGGGACTCATCCTACGAGCAGTACTTC	CASRDSSYEQYF
TRBV28	NA	TRBJ1-2	NA	TGTGCCAGCAGTTACAGCCGATTCTATGGCTACACCTTC	CASSYSRFYGYTF
TRBV14	NA	TRBJ2-3	many	TGTGCCAGCAGCCCACGACAGGTGGAAGGAGATACGCAGTATTTT	CASSPRQVEGDTQYF
TRBV7-8	TRBD1	TRBJ2-3	few	TGTGCCAGCAGCCGCTCTCGCGTCCGGGACAGGGGTGATACGCAGTATTTT	CASSRSRVRDRGDTQYF
TRBV28	NA	TRBJ2-7	NA	TGTGCCAGTACTAACGAGCCTGGATGGCTCTACGAGCAGTACTTC	CASTNEPGWLYEQYF
TRBV2	NA	TRBJ2-3	NA	TGTGCCAGCAGTGAAATCGGGGCCTCGGGCACAGATACGCAGTATTTT	CASSEIGASGTDTQYF
TRBV11-2	NA	TRBJ2-7	few	TGTGCCAGCAGACGGGACTCTAACTACGAGCAGTACTTC	CASRRDSNYEQYF
TRBV4-1	TRBD1	TRBJ2-7	NA	TGCGCCAGCAGCCAAGTCCCCGGGACAGGATTTTACGAGCAGTACTTC	CASSQVPGTGFYEQYF
TRBV27	NA	TRBJ1-3	few	TGTGCCAGCAGTGATCAGGGTGGTGGAAACACCATATATTTT	CASSDQGGGNTIYF
TRBV6-5	TRBD1	TRBJ1-2	NA	TGTGCCAGCAGTTACACTGACAGGGCGACGGGAGGCTACACCTTC	CASSYTDRATGGYTF
TRBV7-2	NA	TRBJ2-5	many	TGTGCCAGCAGCTGGGACAAGGGTATGGGAAGCCAAGAGACCCAGTACTTC	CASSWDKGMGSQETQYF
TRBV7-9	NA	TRBJ1-1	few	TGTGCCAGCAGCTTAGCTTCAGGAGCGGAGGCTTTCTTT	CASSLASGAEAFF
TRBV15	TRBD2	TRBJ2-5	many	TGTGCCACCAGCATAGGGACTAGCGAAGAGACCCAGTACTTC	CATSIGTSEETQYF
TRBV18	TRBD2	TRBJ2-7	NA	TGTGCCAGCTCACCACCGGGGCTAGCGGGAGGCCCCGAGGGGTACGAGCAGTACTTC	CASSPPGLAGGPEGYEQYF